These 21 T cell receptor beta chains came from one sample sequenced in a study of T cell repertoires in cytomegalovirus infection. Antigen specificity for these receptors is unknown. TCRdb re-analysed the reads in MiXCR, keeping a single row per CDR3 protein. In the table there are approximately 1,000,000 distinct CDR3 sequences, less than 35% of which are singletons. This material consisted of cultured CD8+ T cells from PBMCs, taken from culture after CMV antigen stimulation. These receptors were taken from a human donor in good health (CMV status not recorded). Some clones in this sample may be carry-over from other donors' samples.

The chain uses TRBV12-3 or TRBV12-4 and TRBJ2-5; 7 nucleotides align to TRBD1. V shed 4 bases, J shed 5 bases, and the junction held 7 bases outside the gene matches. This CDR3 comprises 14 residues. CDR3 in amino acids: CASSWKGATETQYF. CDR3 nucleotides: TGTGCCAGCAGTTGGAAGGGGGCAACGGAGACCCAGTACTTC.

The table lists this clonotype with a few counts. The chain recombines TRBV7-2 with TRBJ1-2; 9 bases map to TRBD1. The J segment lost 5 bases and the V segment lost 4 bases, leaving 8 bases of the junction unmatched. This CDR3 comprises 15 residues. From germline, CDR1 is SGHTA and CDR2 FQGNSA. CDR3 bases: TGTGCCAGCAGCTCAAGACAGGGGGAACGATATGGCTACACCTTC. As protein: CASSSRQGERYGYTF.

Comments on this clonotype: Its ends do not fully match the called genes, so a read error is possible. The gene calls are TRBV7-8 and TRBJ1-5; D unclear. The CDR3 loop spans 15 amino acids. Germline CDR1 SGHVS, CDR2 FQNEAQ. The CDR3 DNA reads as TGTACCAGCAGCTTACGCCCAGGAGATGATCAGCCCCAGCATTTT. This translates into CTSSLRPGDDQPQHF.

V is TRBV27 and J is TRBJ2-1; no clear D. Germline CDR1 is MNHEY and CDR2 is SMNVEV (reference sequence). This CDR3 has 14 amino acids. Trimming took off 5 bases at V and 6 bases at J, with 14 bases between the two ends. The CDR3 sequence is CASSLTTEPNEQFF. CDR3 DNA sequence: TGTGCCAGCAGTCTCACGACGGAACCCAATGAGCAGTTCTTC.

The DNA of the CDR3 is TGTGCCAGCAGTCTCACGAGAGGGGGAAACACCATATATTTT. Protein product: CASSLTRGGNTIYF. The rearrangement links TRBV12-3 or TRBV12-4 to TRBJ1-3; D is undetermined. V was pared by 5 bases and J by 4 bases, with 12 bases between. The CDR3 is 14 residues long.

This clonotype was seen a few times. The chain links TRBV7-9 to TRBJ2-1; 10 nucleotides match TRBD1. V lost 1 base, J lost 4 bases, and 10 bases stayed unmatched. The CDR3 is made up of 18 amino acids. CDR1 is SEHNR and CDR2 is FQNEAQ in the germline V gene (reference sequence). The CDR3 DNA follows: TGTGCCAGCAGCTTAGTGGGATTTGGACAGGGGGAATACAATGAGCAGTTCTTC. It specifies CASSLVGFGQGEYNEQFF.

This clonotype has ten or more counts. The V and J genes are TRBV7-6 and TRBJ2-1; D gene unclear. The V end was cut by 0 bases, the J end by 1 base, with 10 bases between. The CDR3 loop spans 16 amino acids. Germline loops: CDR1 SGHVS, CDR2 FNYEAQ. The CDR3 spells CASSLAALPSYNEQFF. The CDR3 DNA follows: TGTGCCAGCAGCTTAGCAGCGCTTCCGTCCTACAATGAGCAGTTCTTC.

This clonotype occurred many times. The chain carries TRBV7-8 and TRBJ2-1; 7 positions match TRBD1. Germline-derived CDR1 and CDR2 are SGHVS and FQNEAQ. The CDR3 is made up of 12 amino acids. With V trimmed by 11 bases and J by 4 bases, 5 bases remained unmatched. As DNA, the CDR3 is TGTGCCGACAGGGTAAGATACAATGAGCAGTTCTTC. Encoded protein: CADRVRYNEQFF.

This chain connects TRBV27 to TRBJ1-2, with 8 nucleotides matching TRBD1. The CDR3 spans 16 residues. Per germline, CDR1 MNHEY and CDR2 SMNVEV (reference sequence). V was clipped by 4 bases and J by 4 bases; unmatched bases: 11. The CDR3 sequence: CASSSSRTGLGYGYTF. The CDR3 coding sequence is TGTGCCAGCAGTTCCAGCCGGACAGGGCTCGGCTATGGCTACACCTTC.

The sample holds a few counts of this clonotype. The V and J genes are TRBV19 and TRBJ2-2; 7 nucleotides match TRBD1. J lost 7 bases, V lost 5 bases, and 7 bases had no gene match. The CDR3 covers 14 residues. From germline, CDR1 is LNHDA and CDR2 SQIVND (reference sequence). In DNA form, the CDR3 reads TGTGCCAGTAGTTACAACAGGGGTCGCGGGGAGCTGTTTTTT. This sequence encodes CASSYNRGRGELFF.

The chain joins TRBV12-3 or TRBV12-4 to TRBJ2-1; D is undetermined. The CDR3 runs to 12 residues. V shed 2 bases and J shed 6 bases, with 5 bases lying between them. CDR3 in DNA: TGTGCCAGCAGTTTAATGCTCAATGAGCAGTTCTTC. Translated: CASSLMLNEQFF.

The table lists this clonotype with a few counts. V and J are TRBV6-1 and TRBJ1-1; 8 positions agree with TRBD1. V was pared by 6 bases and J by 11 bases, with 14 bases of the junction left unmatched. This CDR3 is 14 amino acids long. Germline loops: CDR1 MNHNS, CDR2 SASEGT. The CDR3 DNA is TGTGCCAGCAGCCCGACAGGGGAGGTATGGAGTGCTTTCTTT. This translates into CASSPTGEVWSAFF.

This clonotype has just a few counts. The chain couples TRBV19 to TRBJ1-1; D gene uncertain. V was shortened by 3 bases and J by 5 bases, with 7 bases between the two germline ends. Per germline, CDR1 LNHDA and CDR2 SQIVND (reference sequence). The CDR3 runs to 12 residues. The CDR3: CASSIQGTEAFF. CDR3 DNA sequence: TGTGCCAGTAGTATCCAAGGAACTGAAGCTTTCTTT.

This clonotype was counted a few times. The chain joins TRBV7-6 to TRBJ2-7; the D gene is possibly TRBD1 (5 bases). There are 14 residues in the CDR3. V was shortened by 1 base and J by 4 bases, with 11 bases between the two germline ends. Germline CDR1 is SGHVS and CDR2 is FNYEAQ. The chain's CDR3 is CASSLVGREYEQYF. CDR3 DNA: TGTGCCAGCAGCTTAGTTGGCAGGGAATACGAGCAGTACTTC.

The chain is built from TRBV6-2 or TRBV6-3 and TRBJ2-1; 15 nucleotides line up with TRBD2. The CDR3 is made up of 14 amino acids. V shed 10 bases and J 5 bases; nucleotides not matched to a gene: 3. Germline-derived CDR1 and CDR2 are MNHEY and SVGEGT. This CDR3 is CATGTSGGNNEQFF. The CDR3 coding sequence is TGTGCCACCGGGACTAGCGGGGGGAACAATGAGCAGTTCTTC.

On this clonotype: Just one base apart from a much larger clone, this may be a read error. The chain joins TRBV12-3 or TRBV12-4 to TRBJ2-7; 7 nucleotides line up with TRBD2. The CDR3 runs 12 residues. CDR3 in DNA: TGTGTCAGCAGTCAGGGAGGGGACGAGCAGTACTTC. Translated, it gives CVSSQGGDEQYF.

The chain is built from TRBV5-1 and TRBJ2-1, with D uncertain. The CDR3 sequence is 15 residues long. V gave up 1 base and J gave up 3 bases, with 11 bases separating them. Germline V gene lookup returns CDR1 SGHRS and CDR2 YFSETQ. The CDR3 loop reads CASSLIQFDYNEQFF. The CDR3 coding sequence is TGCGCCAGCAGCTTGATACAGTTTGACTACAATGAGCAGTTCTTC.

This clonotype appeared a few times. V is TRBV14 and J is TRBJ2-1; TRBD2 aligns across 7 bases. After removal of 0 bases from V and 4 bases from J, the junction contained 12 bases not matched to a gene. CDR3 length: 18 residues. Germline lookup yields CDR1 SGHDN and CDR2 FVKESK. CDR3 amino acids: CASSQENFVGGFYNEQFF. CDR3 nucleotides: TGTGCCAGCAGCCAAGAAAATTTTGTGGGGGGGTTTTACAATGAGCAGTTCTTC.

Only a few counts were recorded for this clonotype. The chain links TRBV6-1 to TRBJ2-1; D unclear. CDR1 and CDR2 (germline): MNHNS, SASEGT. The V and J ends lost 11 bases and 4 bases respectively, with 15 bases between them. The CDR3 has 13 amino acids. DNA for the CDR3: TGTGCCGTGGAGAAGGAGCTGTACAATGAGCAGTTCTTC. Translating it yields CAVEKELYNEQFF.

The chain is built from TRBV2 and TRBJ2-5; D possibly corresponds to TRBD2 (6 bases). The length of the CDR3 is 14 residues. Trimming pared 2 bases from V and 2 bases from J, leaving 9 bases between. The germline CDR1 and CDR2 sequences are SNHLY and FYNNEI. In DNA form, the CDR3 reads TGTGCCAGCAGTGAACGGGGGAAACAAGAGACCCAGTACTTC. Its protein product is CASSERGKQETQYF.

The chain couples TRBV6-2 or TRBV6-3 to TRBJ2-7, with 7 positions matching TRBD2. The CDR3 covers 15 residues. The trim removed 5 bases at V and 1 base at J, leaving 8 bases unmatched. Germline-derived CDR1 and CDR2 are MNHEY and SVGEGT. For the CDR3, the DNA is TGTGCCAGCAGTGCCGCGGGGGAGAGGTCCTACGAGCAGTACGTC. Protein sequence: CASSAAGERSYEQYV.